Shown below are 32 T cell receptor beta chains from a single sample sequenced in a study of T-cell memory formation after mild COVID-19. TCRdb re-called the 5' RACE reads through MiXCR, storing one row per CDR3 protein. Counted here are under 250,000 distinct CDR3 sequences, roughly 15% occurring once; the ten biggest clones make up under 2.5%. Input material: PBMCs or a T cell subset sorted from them (not recorded which). The origin of the receptors is an adult woman who had mild COVID-19 (a few samples of this study predate the infection). Cell type and time point are not known.

V usage is TRBV30 and J usage is TRBJ2-3; a weak D match, TRBD2 (6 bases). Germline V lookup: CDR1 GTSNPN, CDR2 SVGIG (reference sequence). The CDR3 consists of 14 residues. The germline V and J ends were trimmed by 6 bases and 5 bases, with 18 bases remaining between them. The CDR3 loop is CACDLARLKDTQYF. For the CDR3, the DNA is TGTGCCTGTGACCTAGCGAGGCTTAAAGATACGCAGTATTTT.

This chain connects TRBV7-2 to TRBJ1-3; possibly TRBD1 for D (5 bases). Trimming removed 7 bases from V and 2 bases from J, with 24 bases in between. The CDR3 spans 18 residues. Germline V CDR1 and CDR2: SGHTA, FQGNSA. CDR3 residues: CASTPGWGERGAGNTIYF. DNA for the CDR3: TGTGCCAGCACCCCAGGGTGGGGGGAAAGGGGTGCTGGAAACACCATATATTTT.

This clonotype was seen more than once but under ten times. This chain uses TRBV29-1 with TRBJ1-1; D gene ambiguous. This CDR3 has 12 residues. CDR1 is SQVTM, CDR2 ANQGSEA, per germline. V was pared by 4 bases and J by 8 bases, with 14 bases between. The CDR3 protein is CSVASRAGEAFF. CDR3 coding DNA: TGCAGCGTTGCCTCCCGGGCTGGAGAAGCTTTCTTT.

This clonotype has a single count. This rearrangement joins TRBV6-5 to TRBJ1-2; D is possibly TRBD1 (5 bases). This CDR3 has 14 residues. Germline V gene data show CDR1 as MNHEY and CDR2 as SVGAGI. V dropped 6 bases and J dropped 6 bases, with 17 bases sitting between them. CDR3 sequence (DNA): TGTGCCAGCAGCCGCAAGCAGGGCGGGAATGGCTACACCTTC. Translated: CASSRKQGGNGYTF.

The chain joins TRBV6-2 or TRBV6-3 to TRBJ2-5, with 7 nucleotides matching TRBD1. The V gene end was trimmed by 6 bases and the J gene end by 5 bases; junction bases not matched to a gene: 15. The CDR3 consists of 16 residues. Germline loops: CDR1 MNHEY, CDR2 SVGEGT. The CDR3 DNA is TGTGCCAGCAGCCCCCGGGGCAGGGGGTACGATGAGACCCAGTACTTC. Amino acids: CASSPRGRGYDETQYF.

The chain uses TRBV5-1 and TRBJ1-1; D gene uncertain. The germline V gene encodes CDR1 SGHRS and CDR2 YFSETQ. CDR3 length equals 14 residues. Trimming pared 2 bases from V and 2 bases from J, leaving 10 bases between. The CDR3 sequence is CASSFSIGNTEAFF. Written as DNA, the CDR3 is TGCGCCAGCAGCTTCAGCATTGGAAACACTGAAGCTTTCTTT. Filled out from reference TRBV5-1 and TRBJ1-1, the complete variable domain reads KAGVTQTPRYLIKTRGQQVTLSCSPISGHRSVSWYQQTPGQGLQFLFEYFSETQRNKGNFPGRFSGRQFSNSRSEMNVSTLELGDSALYLCASSFSIGNTEAFFGQGTRLTVV.

V and J are TRBV24-1 and TRBJ2-7; 14 bases line up with TRBD2. Germline trimming cut 4 bases from V and 3 bases from J; bases unmatched to any gene: 1. The length of the CDR3 is 15 residues. Germline V gene lookup returns CDR1 KGHDR and CDR2 SFDVKD. CDR3 sequence: CATSEGTSGGYEQYF. As DNA, the CDR3 is TGTGCCACCAGTGAAGGGACTAGCGGGGGCTACGAGCAGTACTTC.

This clonotype was recorded a few times. The gene calls are TRBV6-2 or TRBV6-3 and TRBJ1-2; D not resolved. CDR3 size: 14 residues. Trimming removed 7 bases at V and 0 bases at J, with 12 bases between. Germline V gives CDR1 MNHEY, CDR2 SVGEGT. The CDR3: CASISGAPNYGYTF. As DNA, the CDR3 is TGTGCCAGCATTTCGGGCGCGCCTAACTATGGCTACACCTTC.

This clonotype was seen only a few times. The chain couples TRBV7-2 to TRBJ1-1; D remains unclear. Trimming shortened V by 5 bases and J by 0 bases, and 13 bases separated the two germline ends. CDR1 is SGHTA and CDR2 is FQGNSA in the germline V gene. The CDR3 consists of 15 residues. CDR3 sequence: CASSRTGLVNTEAFF. CDR3 bases: TGTGCCAGCAGCCGAACTGGATTGGTGAACACTGAAGCTTTCTTT.

This clonotype was detected a few times. The chain carries TRBV11-3 and TRBJ2-1, with TRBD2 as a possible D gene (5 bases). This CDR3 region has 16 residues. In germline, CDR1 is SGHNT, CDR2 YENEEA. V was shortened by 1 base and J by 2 bases, with 12 bases between the two germline ends. The CDR3 sequence is CASSLVRGSPYNEQFF. The CDR3 DNA follows: TGTGCCAGCAGCTTAGTTCGAGGGAGCCCCTACAATGAGCAGTTCTTC.

This sequence joins TRBV20-1 and TRBJ2-5; a possible D gene is TRBD2 (5 bases). The CDR3 contains 12 residues. V was trimmed by 6 bases and J by 7 bases, leaving 15 bases between them. Germline V gene lookup returns CDR1 DFQATT and CDR2 SNEGSKA (reference sequence). DNA of the CDR3: TGCAGTGCCAACACTAGTCCGGGGACCCAGTACTTC. This encodes CSANTSPGTQYF.

The gene calls are TRBV7-9 and TRBJ2-1; 7 nucleotides align to TRBD2. The V gene end was trimmed by 5 bases and the J gene end by 9 bases; junction bases not matched to a gene: 13. Germline V lookup: CDR1 SEHNR, CDR2 FQNEAQ (reference sequence). The CDR3 loop spans 15 amino acids. The CDR3 coding sequence is TGTGCCAGCAGCCCCGGGGGGTCCCGATCGGGTGAGCAGTTCTTC. The encoded protein is CASSPGGSRSGEQFF.

This rearrangement joins TRBV3-1 to TRBJ2-7, with D possibly being TRBD1 (5 bases). Germline CDR1 and CDR2: LGHDT and YNNKEL (reference sequence). Trimming shortened V by 0 bases and J by 1 base, and 10 bases separated the two germline ends. This CDR3 spans 15 amino acids. The CDR3 coding sequence is TGTGCCAGCAGCCAAGATCTAGGGGTTTCCTACGAGCAGTACTTC. It codes for CASSQDLGVSYEQYF.

This clonotype has ten or more counts. The rearrangement uses TRBV20-1 and TRBJ2-3; 8 nucleotides line up with TRBD2. The CDR3 has 14 amino acids. Germline V CDR1 and CDR2: DFQATT, SNEGSKA (reference sequence). After removal of 1 base from V and 1 base from J, the junction contained 1 base not matched to a gene. In DNA form, the CDR3 reads TGCAGTGCTAGAGCGACTAGCGGCACAGATACGCAGTATTTT. Protein: CSARATSGTDTQYF.

This clonotype was observed a few times. The V gene is TRBV5-1, the J gene TRBJ2-3, with TRBD2 matching over 11 bases. CDR3 length: 20 residues. Unmatched junction bases numbered 18, after V lost 6 bases and J lost 0 bases. CDR1 and CDR2 (germline): SGHRS, YFSETQ. The CDR3 DNA follows: TGCGCCAGCACCATAACTTTCACTAGCGGGGGAGGGGTCAGCACAGATACGCAGTATTTT. Its protein product is CASTITFTSGGGVSTDTQYF.

The chain recombines TRBV24-1 with TRBJ2-2; no firm D call. The V end lost 7 bases, the J end lost 4 bases, and 15 bases lay between the germline ends. The CDR3 runs to 15 residues. In germline, CDR1 is KGHDR, CDR2 SFDVKD. CDR3 in amino acids: CATRGNTLLTGELFF. In DNA, the CDR3 is TGTGCCACCAGGGGGAACACCCTCCTCACCGGGGAGCTGTTTTTT.

The chain employs TRBV11-3 and TRBJ2-2, with D unclear. The V end was cut by 3 bases, the J end by 5 bases, with 10 bases between. The CDR3 is 14 amino acids. Germline CDR1 and CDR2: SGHNT and YENEEA. Written as DNA, the CDR3 is TGTGCCAGCAGCTTCCTCCGGCAAACCGGGGAGCTGTTTTTT. Translation gives CASSFLRQTGELFF. Filled out from reference TRBV11-3 and TRBJ2-2, the complete variable domain reads EAGVVQSPRYKIIEKKQPVAFWCNPISGHNTLYWYLQNLGQGPELLIRYENEEAVDDSQLPKDRFSAERLKGVDSTLKIQPAELGDSAVYLCASSFLRQTGELFFGEGSRLTVL.

This sequence joins TRBV4-1 and TRBJ1-5; no firm D call. Between the trimmed V and J ends, which lost 0 bases and 7 bases, there was a span of 10 bases. Germline V gene data show CDR1 as MGHRA and CDR2 as YSYEKL. The CDR3 length is 14 residues. The CDR3 is CASSQEGPGQPQHF. Here the CDR3 DNA reads TGCGCCAGCAGCCAAGAGGGCCCAGGACAGCCCCAGCATTTT.

This clonotype was found many times. This chain connects TRBV20-1 to TRBJ2-7, with 9 bases identical to TRBD2. Germline V gene lookup returns CDR1 DFQATT and CDR2 SNEGSKA (reference sequence). The CDR3 runs 16 residues. V lost 0 bases and J lost 4; bases outside the gene matches: 10. The CDR3 reads CSAREASTSGSYEQYF. In DNA, the CDR3 is TGCAGTGCTAGAGAGGCCTCTACTAGCGGGTCTTACGAGCAGTACTTC.

The chain combines TRBV18 with TRBJ2-4; 9 nucleotides line up with TRBD1. Losses at the gene ends were 4 bases for V and 1 base for J; bases not matched to a gene: 5. The CDR3 contains 16 residues. The germline V gene encodes CDR1 KGHSH and CDR2 LQKENI. As DNA, the CDR3 is TGTGCCAGCTCACAGGGACAGGGAAACGCCAAAAACATTCAGTACTTC. Its translation is CASSQGQGNAKNIQYF.

The chain recombines TRBV5-1 with TRBJ2-5, with 10 bases identical to TRBD2. This CDR3 has 15 amino acids. Germline trimming cut 4 bases from V and 1 base from J; bases unmatched to any gene: 4. CDR1 and CDR2 (germline): SGHRS, YFSETQ. The CDR3 loop is CASSLSGGSQETQYF. In DNA form, the CDR3 reads TGCGCCAGCAGCCTTAGCGGGGGGTCCCAAGAGACCCAGTACTTC.

The J gene is TRBJ1-3, the V gene TRBV12-3 or TRBV12-4; D possibly corresponds to TRBD1 (5 bases). V was pared by 0 bases and J by 3 bases, with 18 bases between. CDR3 length equals 18 residues. As DNA, the CDR3 is TGTGCCAGCAGTTTAGCGCGGGTAGTCGGGGGTTATGGAAACACCATATATTTT. It is translated as CASSLARVVGGYGNTIYF.

This clonotype was detected many times. The rearrangement links TRBV4-2 to TRBJ2-1; D is uncertain. Per the germline V gene, CDR1 is LGHNA and CDR2 is YNFKEQ. Trimming left V 4 bases short and J 9 bases short, with 13 bases between. The CDR3 is made up of 13 amino acids. CDR3 in DNA: TGTGCCAGCAGCCCAACCGAACGCGGTGAGCAGTTCTTC. It specifies CASSPTERGEQFF.

This clonotype appeared a single time. The chain combines TRBV5-1 with TRBJ2-5; 7 nucleotides agree with TRBD2. J lost 4 bases, V lost 5 bases, and 2 bases had no gene match. Looked up from germline, CDR1 is SGHRS and CDR2 is YFSETQ. CDR3 length: 12 residues. DNA for the CDR3: TGCGCCAGCAGGGCGGGAGCAGAGACCCAGTACTTC. It yields the protein CASRAGAETQYF.

The genes are TRBV7-2 and TRBJ1-2, with 8 nucleotides matching TRBD1. The germline gives CDR1 SGHTA, CDR2 FQGNSA. The CDR3 is 16 residues long. The V gene end was trimmed by 1 base and the J gene end by 6 bases; junction bases not matched to a gene: 10. The CDR3: CASSLVRDRIRNGYTF. The DNA of the CDR3 is TGTGCCAGCAGCTTAGTACGGGACAGGATTCGAAATGGCTACACCTTC. Variable domain in full (rest from reference TRBV7-2 and TRBJ1-2): GAGVSQSPSNKVTEKGKDVELRCDPISGHTALYWYRQSLGQGLEFLIYFQGNSAPDKSGLPSDRFSAERTGGSVSTLTIQRTQQEDSAVYLCASSLVRDRIRNGYTFGSGTRLTVV.

This clonotype was seen a single time. The chain carries TRBV11-2 and TRBJ1-1; D not resolved. The V end was cut by 1 base, the J end by 1 base, with 10 bases between. This CDR3 has 15 residues. The germline V gene has CDR1 SGHAT and CDR2 FQNNGV. The CDR3 loop is CASSLGRAANTEAFF. The CDR3 nucleotides are TGTGCCAGCAGCTTAGGTCGGGCAGCGAACACTGAAGCTTTCTTT.

The chain is built from TRBV5-1 and TRBJ2-1; D might be TRBD2 (5 bases). V was clipped by 0 bases and J by 0 bases, with 10 bases between them. The germline CDR1 and CDR2 sequences are SGHRS and YFSETQ. The CDR3 spans 16 residues. CDR3 residues: CASSLVSGNSYNEQFF. The CDR3 DNA follows: TGCGCCAGCAGCTTGGTTTCGGGGAACTCCTACAATGAGCAGTTCTTC.

This clonotype was observed a few times. This chain joins TRBV6-1 and TRBJ1-2; D is undetermined. Trimming took off 1 base at V and 4 bases at J, with 13 bases between the two ends. Germline-derived CDR1 and CDR2 are MNHNS and SASEGT. The CDR3 covers 15 residues. CDR3 loop: CASSEEVGDSYGYTF. The CDR3 region has the DNA TGTGCCAGCAGTGAAGAGGTTGGGGATAGCTATGGCTACACCTTC.

The sample holds a few counts of this clonotype. The CDR3 here is CASSPWGGLGHEQYF. CDR3 DNA sequence: TGTGCCAGCAGCCCCTGGGGGGGGTTGGGGCACGAGCAGTACTTC. This chain links TRBV9 with TRBJ2-7, with TRBD2 identical over 7 bases. The CDR3 runs 15 residues. The V gene's germline CDR1 is SGDLS and CDR2 YYNGEE. The ends lost 4 bases at V and 5 bases at J; junction bases unmatched: 12. The complete variable domain, with remaining parts taken from reference TRBV9 and TRBJ2-7, reads DSGVTQTPKHLITATGQRVTLRCSPRSGDLSVYWYQQSLDQGLQFLIQYYNGEERAKGNILERFSAQQFPDLHSELNLSSLELGDSALYFCASSPWGGLGHEQYFGPGTRLTVT.

The genes are TRBV20-1 and TRBJ1-2, with a possible D match to TRBD1 (6 bases). CDR3 length: 13 amino acids. V was clipped by 5 bases and J by 8 bases, with 18 bases between them. Per germline, CDR1 DFQATT and CDR2 SNEGSKA (reference sequence). The chain's CDR3 is CSAPPGAGMGYTF. The CDR3 DNA follows: TGCAGTGCTCCCCCAGGGGCCGGGATGGGCTACACCTTC.

This clonotype has just a few counts. The rearrangement joins TRBV5-1 to TRBJ1-3; D call uncertain. The V gene's germline CDR1 is SGHRS and CDR2 YFSETQ. Trimming took 6 bases from V and 3 from J, leaving 10 bases between them. The CDR3 is made up of 13 amino acids. The chain's CDR3 is CASKPSSGNTIYF. The DNA for the CDR3 is TGCGCCAGCAAACCGTCGAGTGGAAACACCATATATTTT.

The chain links TRBV4-1 to TRBJ2-6; D is undetermined. The length of the CDR3 is 16 residues. The V gene lost 0 bases and the J gene lost 0 bases, with 6 bases spanning the gap. Germline CDR1 reads MGHRA; CDR2 reads YSYEKL. CDR3 protein: CASSQEGYSGANVLTF. CDR3 DNA: TGCGCCAGCAGCCAAGAGGGTTACTCTGGGGCCAACGTCCTGACTTTC.